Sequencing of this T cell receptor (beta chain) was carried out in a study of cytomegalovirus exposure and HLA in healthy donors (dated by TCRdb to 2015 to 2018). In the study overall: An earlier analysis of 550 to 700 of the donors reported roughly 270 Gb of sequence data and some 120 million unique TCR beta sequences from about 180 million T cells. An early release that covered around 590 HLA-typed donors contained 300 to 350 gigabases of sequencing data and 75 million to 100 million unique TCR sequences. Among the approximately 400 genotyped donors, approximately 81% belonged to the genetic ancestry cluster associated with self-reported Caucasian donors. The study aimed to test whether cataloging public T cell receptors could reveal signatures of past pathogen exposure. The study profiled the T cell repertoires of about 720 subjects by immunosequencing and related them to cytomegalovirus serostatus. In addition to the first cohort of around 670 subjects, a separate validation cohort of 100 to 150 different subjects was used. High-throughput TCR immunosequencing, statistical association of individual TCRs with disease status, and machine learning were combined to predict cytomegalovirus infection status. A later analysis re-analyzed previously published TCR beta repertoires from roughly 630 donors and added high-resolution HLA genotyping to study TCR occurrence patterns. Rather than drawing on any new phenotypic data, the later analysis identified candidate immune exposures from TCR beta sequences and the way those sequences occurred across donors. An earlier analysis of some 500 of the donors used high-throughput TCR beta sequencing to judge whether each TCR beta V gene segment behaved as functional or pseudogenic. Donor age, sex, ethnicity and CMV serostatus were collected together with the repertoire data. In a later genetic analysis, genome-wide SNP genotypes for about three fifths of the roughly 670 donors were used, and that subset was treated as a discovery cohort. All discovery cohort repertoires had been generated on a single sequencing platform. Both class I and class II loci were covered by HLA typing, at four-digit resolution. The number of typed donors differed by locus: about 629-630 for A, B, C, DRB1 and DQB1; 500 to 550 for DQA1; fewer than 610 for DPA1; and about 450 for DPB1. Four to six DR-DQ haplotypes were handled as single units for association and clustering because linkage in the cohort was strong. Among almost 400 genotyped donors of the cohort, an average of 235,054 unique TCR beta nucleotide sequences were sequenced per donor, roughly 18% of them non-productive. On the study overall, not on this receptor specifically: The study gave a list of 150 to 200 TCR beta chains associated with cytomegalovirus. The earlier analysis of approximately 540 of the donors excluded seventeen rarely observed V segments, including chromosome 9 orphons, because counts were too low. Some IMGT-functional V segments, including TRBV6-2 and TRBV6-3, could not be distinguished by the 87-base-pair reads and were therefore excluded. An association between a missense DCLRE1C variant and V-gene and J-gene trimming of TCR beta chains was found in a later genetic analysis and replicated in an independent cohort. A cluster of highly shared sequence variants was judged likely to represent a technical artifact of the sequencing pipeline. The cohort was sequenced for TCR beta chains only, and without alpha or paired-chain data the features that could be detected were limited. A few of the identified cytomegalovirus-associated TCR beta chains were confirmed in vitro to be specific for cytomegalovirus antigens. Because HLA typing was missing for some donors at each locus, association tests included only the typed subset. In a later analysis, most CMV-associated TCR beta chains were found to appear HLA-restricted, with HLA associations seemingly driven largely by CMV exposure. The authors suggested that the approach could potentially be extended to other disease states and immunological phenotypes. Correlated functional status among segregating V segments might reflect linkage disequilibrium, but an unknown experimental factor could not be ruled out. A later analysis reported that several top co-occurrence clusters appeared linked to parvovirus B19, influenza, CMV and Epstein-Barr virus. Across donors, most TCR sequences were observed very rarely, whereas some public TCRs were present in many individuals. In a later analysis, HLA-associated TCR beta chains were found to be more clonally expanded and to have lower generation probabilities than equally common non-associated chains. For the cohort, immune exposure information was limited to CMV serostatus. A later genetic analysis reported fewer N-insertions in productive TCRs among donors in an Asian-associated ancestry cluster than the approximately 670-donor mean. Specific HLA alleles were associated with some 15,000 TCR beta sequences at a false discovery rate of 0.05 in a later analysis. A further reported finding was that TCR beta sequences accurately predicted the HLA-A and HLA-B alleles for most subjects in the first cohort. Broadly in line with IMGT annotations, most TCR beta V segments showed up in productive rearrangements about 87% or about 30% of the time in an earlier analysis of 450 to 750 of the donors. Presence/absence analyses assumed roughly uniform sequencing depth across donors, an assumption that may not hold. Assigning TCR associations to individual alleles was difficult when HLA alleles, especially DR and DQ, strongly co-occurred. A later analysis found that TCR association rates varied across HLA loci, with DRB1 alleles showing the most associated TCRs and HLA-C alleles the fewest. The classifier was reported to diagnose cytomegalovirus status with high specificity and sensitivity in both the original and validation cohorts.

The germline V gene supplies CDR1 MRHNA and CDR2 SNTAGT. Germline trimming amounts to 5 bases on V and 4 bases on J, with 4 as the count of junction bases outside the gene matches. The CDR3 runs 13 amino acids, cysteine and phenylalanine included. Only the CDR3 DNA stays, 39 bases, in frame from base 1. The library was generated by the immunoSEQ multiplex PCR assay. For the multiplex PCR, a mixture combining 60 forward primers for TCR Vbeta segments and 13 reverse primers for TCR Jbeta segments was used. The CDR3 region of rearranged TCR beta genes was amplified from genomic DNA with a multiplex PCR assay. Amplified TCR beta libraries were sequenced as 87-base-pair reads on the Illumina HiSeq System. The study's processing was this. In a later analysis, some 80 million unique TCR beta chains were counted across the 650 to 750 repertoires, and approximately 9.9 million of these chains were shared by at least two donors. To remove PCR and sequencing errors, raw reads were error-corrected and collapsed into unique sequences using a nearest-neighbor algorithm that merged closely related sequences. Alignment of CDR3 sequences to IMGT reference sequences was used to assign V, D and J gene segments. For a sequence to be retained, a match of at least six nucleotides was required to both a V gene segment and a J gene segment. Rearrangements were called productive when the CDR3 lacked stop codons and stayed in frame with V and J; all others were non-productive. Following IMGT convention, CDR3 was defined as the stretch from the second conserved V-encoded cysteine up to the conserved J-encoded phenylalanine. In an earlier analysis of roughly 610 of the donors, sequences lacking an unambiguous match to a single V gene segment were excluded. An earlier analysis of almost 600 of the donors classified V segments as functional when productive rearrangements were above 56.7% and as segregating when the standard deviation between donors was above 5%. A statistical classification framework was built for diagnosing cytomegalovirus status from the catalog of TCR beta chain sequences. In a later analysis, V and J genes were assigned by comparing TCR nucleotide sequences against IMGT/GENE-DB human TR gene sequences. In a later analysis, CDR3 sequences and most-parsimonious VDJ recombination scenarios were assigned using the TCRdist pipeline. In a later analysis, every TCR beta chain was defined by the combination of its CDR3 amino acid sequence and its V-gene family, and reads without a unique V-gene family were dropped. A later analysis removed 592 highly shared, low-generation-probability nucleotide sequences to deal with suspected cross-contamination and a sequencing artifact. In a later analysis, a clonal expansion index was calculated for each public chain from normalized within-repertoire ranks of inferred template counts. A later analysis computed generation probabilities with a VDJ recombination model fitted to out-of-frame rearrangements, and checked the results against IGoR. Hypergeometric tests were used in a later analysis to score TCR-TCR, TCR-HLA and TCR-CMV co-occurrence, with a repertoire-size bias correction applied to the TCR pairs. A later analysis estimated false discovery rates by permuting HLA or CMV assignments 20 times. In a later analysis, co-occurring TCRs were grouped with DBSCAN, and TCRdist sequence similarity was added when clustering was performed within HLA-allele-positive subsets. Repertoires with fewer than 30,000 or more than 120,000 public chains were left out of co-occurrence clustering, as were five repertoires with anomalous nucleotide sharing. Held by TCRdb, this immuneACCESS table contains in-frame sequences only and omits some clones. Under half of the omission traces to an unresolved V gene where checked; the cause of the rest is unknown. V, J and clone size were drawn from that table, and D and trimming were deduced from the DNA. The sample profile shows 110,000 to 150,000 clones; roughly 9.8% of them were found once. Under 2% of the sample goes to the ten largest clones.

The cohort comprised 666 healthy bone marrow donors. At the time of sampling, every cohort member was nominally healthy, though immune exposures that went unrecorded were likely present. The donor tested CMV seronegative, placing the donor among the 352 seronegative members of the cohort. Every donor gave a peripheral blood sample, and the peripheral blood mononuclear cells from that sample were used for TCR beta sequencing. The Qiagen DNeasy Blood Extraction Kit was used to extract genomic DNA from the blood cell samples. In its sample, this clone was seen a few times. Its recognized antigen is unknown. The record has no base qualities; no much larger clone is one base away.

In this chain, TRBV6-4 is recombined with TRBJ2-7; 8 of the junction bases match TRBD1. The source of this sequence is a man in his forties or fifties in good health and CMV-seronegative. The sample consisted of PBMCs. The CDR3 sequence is CASSHDRGYEQYF. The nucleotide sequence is TGTGCCAGCAGTCATGACAGGGGATACGAGCAGTACTTC.